This section outlines one T cell receptor (beta chain) sequence together with its context. Its antigen is still unknown. The authors ran a second PCR of roughly 6 to 12 cycles using a sample-barcoded 5' primer and a J-beta primer mix. TCRdb ran MiXCR on the 5' RACE reads and lists one entry per CDR3 protein. Altogether almost 1 million distinct CDR3 sequences are present, just over 50% being singletons, with the ten largest covering roughly 23%. These data originate in a study of blood T cells in healthy people across ages. Regarding the study as a whole: Not knowing donor CMV status may have confounded expanded clonotype changes.

Germline CDR1 and CDR2: MDHEN and SYDVKM. V shed 5 bases, J shed 5 bases, and the junction held 9 bases outside the gene matches. The CDR3 sequence is 15 residues long. This sequence joins TRBV28 and TRBJ1-2; 9 bases match TRBD1. Input material: blood. This clonotype was obtained from a woman aged 60-75 years in good health. The CDR3 DNA reads TGTGCCAGCAGTACTCGACAGGGGGTCGGATATGGCTACACCTTC. It encodes CASSTRQGVGYGYTF.